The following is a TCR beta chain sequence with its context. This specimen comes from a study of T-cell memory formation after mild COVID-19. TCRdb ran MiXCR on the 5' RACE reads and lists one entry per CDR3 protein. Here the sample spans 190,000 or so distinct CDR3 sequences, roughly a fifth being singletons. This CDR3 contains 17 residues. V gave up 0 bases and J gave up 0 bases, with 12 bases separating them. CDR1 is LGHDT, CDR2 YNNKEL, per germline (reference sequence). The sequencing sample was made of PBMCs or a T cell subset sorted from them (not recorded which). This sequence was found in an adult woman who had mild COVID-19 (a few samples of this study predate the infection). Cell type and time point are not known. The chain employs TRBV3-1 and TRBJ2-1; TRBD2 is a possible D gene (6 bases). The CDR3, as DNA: TGTGCCAGCAGCCAAGAGGCGGGACTTGGCTCCTACAATGAGCAGTTCTTC. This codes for CASSQEAGLGSYNEQFF.